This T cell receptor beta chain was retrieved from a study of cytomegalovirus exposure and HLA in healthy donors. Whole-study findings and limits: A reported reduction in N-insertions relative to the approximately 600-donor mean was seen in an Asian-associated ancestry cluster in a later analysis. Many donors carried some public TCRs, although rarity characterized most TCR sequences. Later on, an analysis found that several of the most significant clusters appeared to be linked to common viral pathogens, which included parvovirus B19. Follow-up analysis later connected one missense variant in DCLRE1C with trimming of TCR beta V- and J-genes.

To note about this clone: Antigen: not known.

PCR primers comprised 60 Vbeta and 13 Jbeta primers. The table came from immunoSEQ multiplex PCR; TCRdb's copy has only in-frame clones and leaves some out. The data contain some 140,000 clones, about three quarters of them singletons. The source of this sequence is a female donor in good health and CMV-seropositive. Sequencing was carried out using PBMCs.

This CDR3 is CASSMGAHSGANVLTF. The CDR3 DNA reads TGTGCCAGTAGTATGGGGGCCCACTCTGGGGCCAACGTCCTGACTTTC. This rearrangement joins TRBV19 to TRBJ2-6; a possible D gene is TRBD1 (6 bases). V was cut by 3 bases and J by 0 bases, with 9 bases left in between. Germline lookup yields CDR1 LNHDA and CDR2 SQIVND (reference sequence). The CDR3 runs to 16 residues. The variable domain in full, completed from reference TRBV19 and TRBJ2-6, reads DGGITQSPKYLFRKEGQNVTLSCEQNLNHDAMYWYRQDPGQGLRLIYYSQIVNDFQKGDIAEGYSVSREKKESFPLTVTSAQKNPTAFYLCASSMGAHSGANVLTFGAGSRLTVL.